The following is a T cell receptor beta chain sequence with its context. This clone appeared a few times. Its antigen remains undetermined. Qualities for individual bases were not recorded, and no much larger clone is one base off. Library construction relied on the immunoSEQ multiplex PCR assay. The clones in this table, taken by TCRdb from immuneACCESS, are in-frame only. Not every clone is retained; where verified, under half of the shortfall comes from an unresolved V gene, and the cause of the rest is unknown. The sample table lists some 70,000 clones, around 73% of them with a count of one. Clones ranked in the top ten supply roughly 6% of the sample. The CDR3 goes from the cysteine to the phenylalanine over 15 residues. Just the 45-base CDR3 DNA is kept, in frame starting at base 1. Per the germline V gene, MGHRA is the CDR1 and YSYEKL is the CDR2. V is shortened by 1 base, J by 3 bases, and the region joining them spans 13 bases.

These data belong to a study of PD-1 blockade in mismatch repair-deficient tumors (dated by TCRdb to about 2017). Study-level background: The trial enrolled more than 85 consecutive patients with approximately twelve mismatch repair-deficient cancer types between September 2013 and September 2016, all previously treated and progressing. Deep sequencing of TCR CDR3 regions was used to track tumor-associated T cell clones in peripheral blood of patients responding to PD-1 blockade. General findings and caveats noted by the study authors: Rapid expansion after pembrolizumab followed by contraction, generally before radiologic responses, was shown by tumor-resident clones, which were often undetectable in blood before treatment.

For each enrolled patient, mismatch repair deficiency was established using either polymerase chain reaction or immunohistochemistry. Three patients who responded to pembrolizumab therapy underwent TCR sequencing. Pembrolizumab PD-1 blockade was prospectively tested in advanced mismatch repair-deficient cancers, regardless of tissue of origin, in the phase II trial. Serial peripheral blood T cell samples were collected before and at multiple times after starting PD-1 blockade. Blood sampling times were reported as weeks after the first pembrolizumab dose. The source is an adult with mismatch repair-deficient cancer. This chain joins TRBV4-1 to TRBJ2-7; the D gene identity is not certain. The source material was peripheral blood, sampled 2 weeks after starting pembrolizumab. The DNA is TGCGCCAGCAGCCAAGTCGAGACGGATTACTACGAGCAGTACTTC. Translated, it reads CASSQVETDYYEQYF.